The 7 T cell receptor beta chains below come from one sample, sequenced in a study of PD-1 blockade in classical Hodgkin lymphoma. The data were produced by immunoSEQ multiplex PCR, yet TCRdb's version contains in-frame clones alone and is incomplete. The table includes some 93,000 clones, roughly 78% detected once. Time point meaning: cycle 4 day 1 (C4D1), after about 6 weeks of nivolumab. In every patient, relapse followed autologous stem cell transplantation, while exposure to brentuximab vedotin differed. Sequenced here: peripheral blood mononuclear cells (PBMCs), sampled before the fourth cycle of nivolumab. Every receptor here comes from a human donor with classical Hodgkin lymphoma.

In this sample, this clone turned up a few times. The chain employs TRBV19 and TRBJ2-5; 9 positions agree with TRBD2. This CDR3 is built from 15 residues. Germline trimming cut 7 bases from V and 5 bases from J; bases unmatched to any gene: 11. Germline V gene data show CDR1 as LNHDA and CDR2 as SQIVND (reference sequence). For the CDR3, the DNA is TGTGCCAGTAACACGGGACTAGCCTTCGGGGAGACCCAGTACTTC. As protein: CASNTGLAFGETQYF.

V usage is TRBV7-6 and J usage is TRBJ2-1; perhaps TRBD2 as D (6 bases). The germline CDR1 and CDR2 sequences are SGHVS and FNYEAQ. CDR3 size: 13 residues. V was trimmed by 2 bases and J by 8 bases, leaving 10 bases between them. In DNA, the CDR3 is TGTGCCAGCAGCTTAAGGCCGGGAGATGAGCAGTTCTTC. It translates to CASSLRPGDEQFF.

CDR3 region: CASSVGTGQADTQYF. The CDR3 bases are TGTGCCAGCAGCGTTGGGACAGGGCAAGCAGATACGCAGTATTTT. The genes are TRBV9 and TRBJ2-3, with 9 positions matching TRBD1. This CDR3 is built from 15 residues. Germline CDR1 reads SGDLS; CDR2 reads YYNGEE. V lost 2 bases and J lost 4; bases outside the gene matches: 5.

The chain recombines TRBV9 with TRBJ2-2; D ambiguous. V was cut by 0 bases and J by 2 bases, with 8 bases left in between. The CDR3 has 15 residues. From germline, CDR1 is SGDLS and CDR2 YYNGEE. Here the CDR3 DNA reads TGTGCCAGCAGCGTAGATCCAGGTAACACCGGGGAGCTGTTTTTT. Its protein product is CASSVDPGNTGELFF.

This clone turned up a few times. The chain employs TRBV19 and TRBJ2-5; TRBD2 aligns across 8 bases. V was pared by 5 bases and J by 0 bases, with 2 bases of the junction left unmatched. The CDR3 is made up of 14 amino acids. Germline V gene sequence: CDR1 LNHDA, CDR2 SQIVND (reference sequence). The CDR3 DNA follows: TGTGCCAGTAGTCCCGGGGGGGACCAAGAGACCCAGTACTTC. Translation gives CASSPGGDQETQYF.

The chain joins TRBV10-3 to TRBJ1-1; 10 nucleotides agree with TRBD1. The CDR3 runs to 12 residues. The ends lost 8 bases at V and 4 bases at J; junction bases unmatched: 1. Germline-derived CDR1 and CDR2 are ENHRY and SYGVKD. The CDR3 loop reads CAIGDRGTEAFF. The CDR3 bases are TGTGCCATCGGGGACAGGGGCACTGAAGCTTTCTTT.

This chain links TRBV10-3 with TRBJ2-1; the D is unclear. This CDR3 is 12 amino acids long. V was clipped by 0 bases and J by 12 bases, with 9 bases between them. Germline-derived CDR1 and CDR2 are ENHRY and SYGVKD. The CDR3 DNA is TGTGCCATCAGTGAGTCAGTTGTCGGGCAGTTCTTC. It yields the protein CAISESVVGQFF.